The 20 T cell receptor beta chains below all came from one sample that was sequenced in a study of blood T cell repertoires in COVID-19. Data came from immunoSEQ multiplex PCR; TCRdb stores just in-frame clones and leaves some out. Of 150,000 to 200,000 clones listed, roughly four fifths were seen once; the top ten hold roughly 18%. Sequencing input: peripheral blood. The receptors were gathered from an elderly woman with acute or convalescent COVID-19.

The chain carries TRBV10-3 and TRBJ2-7; perhaps TRBD1 as D (5 bases). V gave up 0 bases and J gave up 3 bases, with 18 bases separating them. CDR3 length equals 17 residues. Per the germline V gene, CDR1 is ENHRY and CDR2 is SYGVKD. CDR3 sequence (DNA): TGTGCCATCAGTGAGTCAACGGTCTTCAGGGTTTTCTACGAGCAGTACTTC. Translating it yields CAISESTVFRVFYEQYF.

V is TRBV19 and J is TRBJ1-5; 7 nucleotides line up with TRBD1. CDR3 length equals 16 residues. Germline CDR1 reads LNHDA; CDR2 reads SQIVND (reference sequence). The V segment lost 3 bases and the J segment 3 bases; nucleotides outside the gene matches: 8. CDR3 sequence: CASSIRTGLHNQPQHF. The DNA for the CDR3 is TGTGCCAGTAGTATCCGGACAGGCCTACACAATCAGCCCCAGCATTTT.

The V and J genes are TRBV5-1 and TRBJ1-4; TRBD1 matches 9 bases. Germline trimming cut 4 bases from V and 5 bases from J; bases unmatched to any gene: 9. The CDR3 spans 16 residues. Looked up from germline, CDR1 is SGHRS and CDR2 is YFSETQ. CDR3 amino acids: CASSPGGQGGNEKLFF. The DNA for the CDR3 is TGCGCCAGCAGCCCGGGGGGACAGGGAGGAAATGAAAAACTGTTTTTT. Full variable domain (outside the CDR3, taken from reference TRBV5-1 and TRBJ1-4): KAGVTQTPRYLIKTRGQQVTLSCSPISGHRSVSWYQQTPGQGLQFLFEYFSETQRNKGNFPGRFSGRQFSNSRSEMNVSTLELGDSALYLCASSPGGQGGNEKLFFGSGTQLSVL.

In this sample, this clone turned up once. The chain employs TRBV29-1 and TRBJ2-1, with a possible D match to TRBD2 (7 bases). Trimming took 1 base from V and 2 from J, leaving 18 bases between them. CDR1 is SQVTM and CDR2 is ANQGSEA in the germline V gene. The CDR3 has 17 amino acids. The CDR3 DNA reads TGCAGCGTTGAAGGGCTTCGGGGGGCGAAGGCCTACAATGAGCAGTTCTTC. Its translation: CSVEGLRGAKAYNEQFF.

This chain joins TRBV21-1 and TRBJ1-1; the table calls TRBD1, which could not be checked here. TRBV21-1 represents a pseudogene. The CDR3 runs to 15 residues. CDR3 amino acids: CASSKCAKGVAEAFF. DNA for the CDR3: TGTGCCAGCAGCAAATGCGCGAAGGGGGTGGCTGAAGCTTTCTTT.

This clone was picked up one time. This chain links TRBV4-2 with TRBJ1-2; 9 positions match TRBD1. J was trimmed by 4 bases and V by 3 bases; bases with no gene match: 9. The CDR3 runs 16 residues. Germline V CDR1 and CDR2: LGHNA, YNFKEQ. The CDR3: CASSHSRDRAGYGYTF. DNA for the CDR3: TGTGCCAGCAGCCACTCCCGGGACAGGGCCGGCTATGGCTACACCTTC.

This chain uses TRBV10-3 with TRBJ2-6; 10 nucleotides align to TRBD2. Per germline, CDR1 ENHRY and CDR2 SYGVKD. The V and J ends lost 8 bases and 3 bases, in that order; junction bases with no gene match: 1. The CDR3 loop spans 14 amino acids. The CDR3 protein is CAILAGDGANVLTF. The CDR3 coding sequence is TGTGCCATCCTAGCGGGAGATGGGGCCAACGTCCTGACTTTC.

On this clone itself: A junction boundary mismatches the germline segment, possibly from a read error. V and J are TRBV3-1 (or the pseudogene TRBV3-2) and TRBJ2-1; 13 positions agree with TRBD2. Germline V gene sequence: CDR1 LGHDT, CDR2 YNNKEL (reference sequence). CDR3 length equals 16 residues. The CDR3 is CASSPRTSGSKNGQFF. The CDR3 DNA reads TGTGCCAGCAGCCCACGGACTAGCGGGAGTAAGAATGGGCAGTTCTTC.

This clone was found once. The chain is built from TRBV19 and TRBJ1-2; perhaps TRBD1 as D (5 bases). The CDR3 contains 13 residues. Germline CDR1 is LNHDA and CDR2 is SQIVND (reference sequence). V was trimmed by 0 bases and J by 7 bases, leaving 9 bases between them. For the CDR3, the DNA is TGTGCCAGTAGTATAGATCTTGACAGTGGCTACACCTTC. Its protein product is CASSIDLDSGYTF.

This rearrangement joins TRBV19 to TRBJ1-5, with a possible D match to TRBD1 (5 bases). CDR1 LNHDA and CDR2 SQIVND come from the germline V gene (reference sequence). V was trimmed by 8 bases and J by 7 bases, leaving 24 bases between them. This CDR3 has 16 amino acids. Here the CDR3 reads CASHQPRGGREQPQHF. CDR3 coding DNA: TGTGCCAGTCACCAACCCCGGGGGGGACGGGAGCAGCCCCAGCATTTT.

This chain connects TRBV4-2 to TRBJ1-3; TRBD1 matches 7 bases. The CDR3 covers 15 residues. The J segment lost 4 bases and the V segment lost 2 bases, leaving 5 bases of the junction unmatched. CDR1 LGHNA and CDR2 YNFKEQ come from the germline V gene. The CDR3 spells CASSQQHRGGNTIYF. CDR3 coding DNA: TGTGCCAGCAGCCAACAGCACAGGGGAGGAAACACCATATATTTT.

The gene calls are TRBV11-2 and TRBJ2-5, with TRBD2 matching over 8 bases. Per germline, CDR1 SGHAT and CDR2 FQNNGV. The CDR3 is 14 amino acids. The trim removed 5 bases at V and 5 bases at J, leaving 7 bases unmatched. CDR3 DNA: TGTGCCAGCAGCCGAGGGACTAGTCGGGAGACCCAGTACTTC. As protein: CASSRGTSRETQYF. The full variable domain, completed using reference TRBV11-2 and TRBJ2-5, is EAGVAQSPRYKIIEKRQSVAFWCNPISGHATLYWYQQILGQGPKLLIQFQNNGVVDDSQLPKDRFSAERLKGVDSTLKIQPAKLEDSAVYLCASSRGTSRETQYFGPGTRLLVL.

This chain connects TRBV4-2 to TRBJ2-7, with 8 bases that match TRBD2. CDR3 length: 13 residues. The trim removed 4 bases at V and 4 bases at J, leaving 3 bases unmatched. CDR1 and CDR2 (germline): LGHNA, YNFKEQ. CDR3 in DNA: TGTGCCAGCAGCCCCCCGGGGGGGTACGAGCAGTACTTC. This translates into CASSPPGGYEQYF.

This sequence joins TRBV3-1 (or the pseudogene TRBV3-2) and TRBJ2-3; D gene uncertain. CDR1 and CDR2 (germline): LGHDT, YNNKEL (reference sequence). V was cut by 2 bases and J by 1 base, with 4 bases left in between. The CDR3 is 13 amino acids. CDR3 region: CASSQRGTDTQYF. The CDR3 bases are TGTGCCAGCAGCCAACGGGGCACAGATACGCAGTATTTT.

CDR3 bases: TGTGCCAGCAGACGGACTGGCACTGAAGCTTTCTTT. Residues: CASRRTGTEAFF. J is TRBJ1-1 and V is TRBV6-5; D is uncertain. Germline CDR1 reads MNHEY; CDR2 reads SVGAGI. Trimming left V 6 bases short and J 4 bases short, with 9 bases between. This CDR3 spans 12 amino acids.

This chain connects TRBV27 to TRBJ2-3; 9 bases match TRBD1. This CDR3 spans 14 amino acids. V trimming: 8 bases; J trimming: 5 bases; junction bases outside the gene matches: 8. The germline CDR1 and CDR2 sequences are MNHEY and SMNVEV (reference sequence). The CDR3 here is CASGPGQGKDTQYF. CDR3 DNA: TGTGCCAGCGGACCGGGACAGGGCAAAGATACGCAGTATTTT.

This chain joins TRBV5-1 and TRBJ2-5; 7 positions match TRBD2. Germline trimming cut 4 bases from V and 3 bases from J; bases unmatched to any gene: 9. The CDR3 sequence is 15 residues long. CDR1 and CDR2 (germline): SGHRS, YFSETQ. CDR3 coding DNA: TGCGCCAGCAGCACCTGGGCCGGGGGGAAAGAGACCCAGTACTTC. As protein: CASSTWAGGKETQYF. Full variable domain (rest looked up from reference TRBV5-1 and TRBJ2-5): KAGVTQTPRYLIKTRGQQVTLSCSPISGHRSVSWYQQTPGQGLQFLFEYFSETQRNKGNFPGRFSGRQFSNSRSEMNVSTLELGDSALYLCASSTWAGGKETQYFGPGTRLLVL.

This clone has just one count. This rearrangement joins TRBV7-8 to TRBJ2-1; tentatively, D is TRBD2 (5 bases). V was pared by 2 bases and J by 7 bases, with 18 bases between. Per germline, CDR1 SGHVS and CDR2 FQNEAQ. This CDR3 has 16 amino acids. For the CDR3, the DNA is TGTGCCAGCAGCTTATTTAGGGCTAGCTTAGGGAATGAGCAGTTCTTC. Translation gives CASSLFRASLGNEQFF.

This chain links TRBV3-1 (or the pseudogene TRBV3-2) with TRBJ2-7; 7 bases align to TRBD1. The ends lost 4 bases at V and 4 bases at J; junction bases unmatched: 10. CDR1 and CDR2 (germline): LGHDT, YNNKEL (reference sequence). The CDR3 has 15 amino acids. The CDR3 here is CASSLQGTGYYEQYF. Here the CDR3 DNA reads TGTGCCAGCAGCCTACAGGGGACCGGGTATTACGAGCAGTACTTC.

The chain uses TRBV7-9 and TRBJ2-1, with 8 bases identical to TRBD2. This CDR3 spans 17 amino acids. Germline values: CDR1 SEHNR, CDR2 FQNEAQ (reference sequence). Losses at the gene ends were 4 bases for V and 3 bases for J; bases not matched to a gene: 11. This CDR3 reads CASSSPTGGGSYNEQFF. As DNA, the CDR3 is TGTGCCAGCAGCTCGCCGACGGGCGGGGGGAGCTACAATGAGCAGTTCTTC.